This TCR beta chain was found in a study of blood T cell repertoires in COVID-19. Study background: Samples of COVID-19 (acute and convalescent) were obtained from the United States, Italy and Spain. Nucleic acid was either cDNA or gDNA, and it came from T cells, B-cell-depleted T cells, or PBMCs.

Original processing methods: Reference gene primer amplification yielded estimated nucleated cell counts. The data were produced by immunoSEQ multiplex PCR, yet TCRdb's version contains in-frame clones alone and is incomplete. The V and J calls and clone size are taken from that table; D and trimming were inferred from the DNA. The sample comprises approximately 80,000 clones, 80% to 95% of which are singletons, and more than 0.85% rests with the top ten. Germline lookup yields CDR1 MDHEN and CDR2 SYDVKM. V was cut by 8 bases and J by 5 bases, with 10 bases left in between. The CDR3 contains 12 residues.

The chain links TRBV28 to TRBJ1-5; D uncertain. The receptor comes from a woman aged 50 to 60 in a cohort sampled during active COVID-19. The sample was peripheral blood. The CDR3: CASVWGDQPQHF. Here the CDR3 DNA reads TGTGCCAGCGTTTGGGGAGATCAGCCCCAGCATTTT.